This T cell receptor (beta chain) was found in a study of cytomegalovirus exposure and HLA in healthy donors. The study, taken as a whole, reports: By a later analysis, the bulk of CMV-associated TCR beta chains appeared HLA-restricted. Investigators reported approximately 150 TCR beta chains as tied to cytomegalovirus.

V dropped 1 base and J dropped 3 bases, with 16 bases sitting between them. CDR3 size: 16 residues. Germline V gene lookup returns CDR1 SEHNR and CDR2 FQNEAQ (reference sequence). In the case of this clone: Its matching antigen is unknown.

PCR amplification relied on 60 Vbeta primers (plus 13 Jbeta primers). The method was immunoSEQ multiplex PCR; TCRdb's version includes in-frame clones alone and lacks a portion of them. The sample has fewer than 250,000 clones, over 60% seen once. The V call is TRBV7-9, the J call TRBJ2-7, with D uncertain. Sequencing was carried out using PBMCs. The clonotype originates from a man aged 18 to 29 in good health and CMV-seronegative. The CDR3 spells CASSLGLSYGDYEQYF. CDR3 coding DNA: TGTGCCAGCAGCTTAGGACTCTCCTATGGAGACTACGAGCAGTACTTC.